Presented here are 8 T cell receptor beta chains from one specimen sequenced in a study of cytomegalovirus exposure and HLA in healthy donors. The PCR used 60 Vbeta and 13 Jbeta primers. The assay was immunoSEQ multiplex PCR, and TCRdb's table has in-frame clones only and misses some. The sample holds around 150,000 clones, roughly 80% seen once. Sample: PBMCs. Source of these receptors: a man aged 25 to 40 in good health and CMV-seronegative.

This chain uses TRBV23-1 with TRBJ2-1, with D perhaps matching TRBD1 (5 bases). TRBV23-1 is noted as an ORF with a role that remains uncertain. V was cut by 7 bases and J by 6 bases, with 13 bases left in between. This CDR3 has 13 residues. CDR3: CASNRSTPNEQFF. Written as DNA, the CDR3 is TGCGCCAGCAACAGGTCTACCCCCAATGAGCAGTTCTTC.

The CDR3 loop is CASRPQGAEETQYF. CDR3 in DNA: TGTGCCAGCAGGCCCCAGGGGGCCGAGGAGACCCAGTACTTC. This chain joins TRBV7-9 and TRBJ2-5; 8 bases align to TRBD1. J was trimmed by 5 bases and V by 6 bases; bases with no gene match: 8. Germline CDR1 SEHNR, CDR2 FQNEAQ (reference sequence). There are 14 residues in the CDR3.

The chain employs TRBV4-1 and TRBJ2-7, with TRBD2 matching 7 bases. V gave up 1 base and J gave up 3 bases; unmatched junction bases: 3. This CDR3 comprises 14 residues. Germline V gene lookup returns CDR1 MGHRA and CDR2 YSYEKL. This CDR3 is CASSQGSSGYEQYF. The CDR3 bases are TGCGCCAGCAGCCAAGGTTCTAGCGGCTACGAGCAGTACTTC.

Concerning this clone: Compared with germline, one end of the junction differs, possibly owing to a read error. This chain connects TRBV7-7 to TRBJ1-4; D is ambiguous. This CDR3 comprises 15 residues. CDR1 is SSHAT and CDR2 is FNYEAQ in the germline V gene (reference sequence). The CDR3 region has the DNA TGTGCTAGCAGCTTAGCGCACGGGAAAAATGAAAAACTGTTTTTT. This encodes CASSLAHGKNEKLFF.

The genes are TRBV7-3 and TRBJ1-3; no definite D call. The CDR3 length is 18 residues. V dropped 4 bases and J dropped 0 bases, with 19 bases sitting between them. The germline CDR1 and CDR2 sequences are SGHTA and FQGTGA. The CDR3 spells CASSYLSMTGSSGNTIYF. The CDR3 coding sequence is TGTGCCAGCAGCTACCTTTCCATGACTGGTTCCTCTGGAAACACCATATATTTT.

This clone was found once. V and J are TRBV4-1 and TRBJ2-3; D not certain. The CDR3 covers 13 residues. Trimming pared 3 bases from V and 4 bases from J, leaving 8 bases between. Germline assignment: CDR1 MGHRA and CDR2 YSYEKL. The CDR3 spells CASSQRTADTQYF. The CDR3 DNA is TGCGCCAGCAGCCAGCGTACTGCAGATACGCAGTATTTT.

CDR3 protein: CASSTKQGPNTEAFF. The CDR3 coding sequence is TGTGCCAGCAGCACCAAACAGGGGCCAAACACTGAAGCTTTCTTT. The chain couples TRBV5-4 to TRBJ1-1, with 7 bases that match TRBD1. Germline lookup yields CDR1 SGHNT and CDR2 YYREEE (reference sequence). Trimming at V came to 4 bases and at J to 2 bases, leaving 8 bases not matched to a gene. The length of the CDR3 is 15 residues. The complete variable domain, with remaining parts taken from reference TRBV5-4 and TRBJ1-1, reads ETGVTQSPTHLIKTRGQQVTLRCSSQSGHNTVSWYQQALGQGPQFIFQYYREEENGRGNFPPRFSGLQFPNYSSELNVNALELDDSALYLCASSTKQGPNTEAFFGQGTRLTVV.

The rearrangement joins TRBV29-1 to TRBJ2-1, with 11 bases matching TRBD2. This CDR3 has 17 amino acids. With 3 bases clipped from V and 1 base from J, the junction kept 8 bases outside the gene matches. CDR1 is SQVTM, CDR2 ANQGSEA, per germline. The CDR3 reads CSVEGLAALGSYNEQFF. CDR3 bases: TGCAGCGTTGAGGGACTAGCGGCTTTAGGGTCCTACAATGAGCAGTTCTTC.